The clone carrying this TCR beta chain was counted only a few times. This same CDR3 is encoded by further DNA sequences in the sample. This sample was included in a study of shared clonotypes between healthy human individuals. Assay: immunoSEQ multiplex PCR; the TCRdb copy retains only in-frame clones and omits some. The data show roughly 640,000 clones, around 74% seen once. The sequence derives from a woman aged 30 to 39 in good health. The sample consisted of memory CD4+ T cells sorted from blood. Subset noted: CD45RA-negative fraction.

CDR3 loop: CASSLGGRSSGNTIYF. Written as DNA, the CDR3 is TGTGCCAGCAGCTTGGGCGGCCGTTCCTCTGGAAACACCATATATTTT. The rearrangement links TRBV5-4 to TRBJ1-3; D is undetermined. Germline CDR1 and CDR2: SGHNT and YYREEE (reference sequence). This CDR3 has 16 residues. Trimming stripped 0 bases from V and 0 bases from J, with 10 bases between.